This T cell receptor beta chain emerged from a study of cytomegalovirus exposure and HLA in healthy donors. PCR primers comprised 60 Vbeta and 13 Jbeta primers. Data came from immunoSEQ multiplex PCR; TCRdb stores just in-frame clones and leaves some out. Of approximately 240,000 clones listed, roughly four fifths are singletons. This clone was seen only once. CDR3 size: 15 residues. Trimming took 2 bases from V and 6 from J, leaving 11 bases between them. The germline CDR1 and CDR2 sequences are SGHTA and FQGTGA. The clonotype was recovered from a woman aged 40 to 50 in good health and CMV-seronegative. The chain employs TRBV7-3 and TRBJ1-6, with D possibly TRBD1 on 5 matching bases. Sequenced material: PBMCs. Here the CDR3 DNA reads TGTGCCAGCAGCTTATCGGGACTGCTTAATTCACCCCTCCACTTT. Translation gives CASSLSGLLNSPLHF.